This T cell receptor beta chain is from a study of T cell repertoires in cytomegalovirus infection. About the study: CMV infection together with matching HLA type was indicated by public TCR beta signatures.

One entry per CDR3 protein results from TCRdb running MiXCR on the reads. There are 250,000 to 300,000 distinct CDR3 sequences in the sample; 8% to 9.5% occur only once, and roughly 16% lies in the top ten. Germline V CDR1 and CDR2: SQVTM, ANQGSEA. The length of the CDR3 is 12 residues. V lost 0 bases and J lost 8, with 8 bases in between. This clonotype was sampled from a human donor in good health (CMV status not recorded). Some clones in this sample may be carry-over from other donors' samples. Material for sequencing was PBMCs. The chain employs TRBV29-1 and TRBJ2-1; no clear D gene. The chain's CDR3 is CSVEDRWDEQFF. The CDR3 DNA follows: TGCAGCGTTGAAGATAGGTGGGATGAGCAGTTCTTC.